One sample yielded the 12 T cell receptor beta chains listed below, sequenced in a study of blood T cell repertoires in COVID-19. Assay: immunoSEQ multiplex PCR; the TCRdb copy retains only in-frame clones and omits some. The sample records about 55,000 clones, around 79% being singletons. The material sequenced was peripheral blood. Every receptor here comes from a woman aged 70 to 79 with acute or convalescent COVID-19.

The chain uses TRBV10-3 and TRBJ2-7; TRBD2 aligns across 9 bases. The CDR3 runs 12 residues. V shed 11 bases, J shed 4 bases, and the junction held 6 bases outside the gene matches. From germline, CDR1 is ENHRY and CDR2 SYGVKD. The CDR3 DNA reads TGTGCCGCCGCGGGGGGGCGGTACGAGCAGTACTTC. It codes for CAAAGGRYEQYF.

The chain is built from TRBV5-4 and TRBJ1-5, with no clear D. V lost 1 base to trimming and J lost 0 bases, with 8 bases between them. CDR3 length equals 15 residues. CDR1 and CDR2 (germline): SGHNT, YYREEE (reference sequence). CDR3 amino acids: CASSLIRNSNQPQHF. The CDR3 DNA follows: TGTGCCAGCAGCTTGATCAGGAATAGCAATCAGCCCCAGCATTTT.

This clone has a handful of counts. The chain combines TRBV6-6 with TRBJ1-4; D uncertain. The CDR3 loop spans 12 amino acids. Germline V gives CDR1 MNHNY, CDR2 SVGAGI (reference sequence). Deletions cut 5 bases from V and 13 bases from J, with 14 bases between. The CDR3 loop reads CASSNTQRALFF. The CDR3 DNA is TGTGCCAGCAGTAACACTCAGCGGGCACTGTTTTTT.

V and J are TRBV15 and TRBJ1-2; TRBD1 agrees at 7 bases. CDR1 is LNHNV, CDR2 YYDKDF, per germline (reference sequence). Trimming removed 2 bases from V and 3 bases from J; junction bases left unmatched: 6. This CDR3 spans 15 amino acids. The CDR3 sequence: CATSRTFRGDYGYTF. CDR3 nucleotide sequence: TGTGCCACCAGCAGAACATTCAGGGGGGACTATGGCTACACCTTC.

The chain is built from TRBV2 and TRBJ2-3, with 7 bases identical to TRBD2. V trimming: 6 bases; J trimming: 3 bases; junction bases outside the gene matches: 12. Germline lookup yields CDR1 SNHLY and CDR2 FYNNEI. The CDR3 contains 16 residues. The CDR3 region is CASRLELATSTDTQYF. The CDR3 bases are TGTGCCAGCAGGTTGGAACTAGCGACCTCGACAGATACGCAGTATTTT.

The chain combines TRBV6-5 with TRBJ1-1, with D unclear. From germline, CDR1 is MNHEY and CDR2 SVGAGI. The length of the CDR3 is 13 residues. The ends were cut back, 2 bases at V and 6 bases at J, with 10 bases in the middle. As DNA, the CDR3 is TGTGCCAGCAGTTACGCGGGGAGCCCTGAAGCTTTCTTT. It translates to CASSYAGSPEAFF.

The chain recombines TRBV7-9 with TRBJ1-2, with D tentatively TRBD1 (6 bases). The V and J ends lost 5 bases and 2 bases respectively, with 15 bases between them. The CDR3 length is 15 residues. From germline, CDR1 is SEHNR and CDR2 FQNEAQ (reference sequence). Here the CDR3 DNA reads TGTGCCAGCAGCCCGACGCAGGGGCGGAACTATGGCTACACCTTC. It is translated as CASSPTQGRNYGYTF.

This CDR3 is CASSSGVGYGYTF. DNA for the CDR3: TGTGCCAGCAGTTCCGGGGTAGGCTATGGCTACACCTTC. V gene TRBV6-5 combines with J gene TRBJ1-2; D unclear. V was trimmed by 4 bases and J by 4 bases, leaving 10 bases between them. Germline values: CDR1 MNHEY, CDR2 SVGAGI. The CDR3 is made up of 13 amino acids.

This clone was counted a single time. The J gene is TRBJ1-2, the V gene TRBV6-6, with TRBD1 identical over 8 bases. This CDR3 has 16 amino acids. CDR1 and CDR2 (germline): MNHNY, SVGAGI (reference sequence). V shed 6 bases and J 6 bases; nucleotides not matched to a gene: 15. This CDR3 reads CASSSTTLRQGHGYTF. The CDR3 DNA follows: TGTGCCAGCAGCTCCACGACACTCAGACAGGGGCATGGCTACACCTTC.

V usage is TRBV29-1 and J usage is TRBJ2-7, with D possibly matching TRBD1 (6 bases). CDR1 is SQVTM and CDR2 is ANQGSEA in the germline V gene. The CDR3 contains 14 residues. Trimming took 4 bases from V and 7 from J, leaving 20 bases between them. The CDR3 sequence is CSVVCPTGFGEQYF. The CDR3 coding sequence is TGCAGCGTTGTTTGTCCTACAGGGTTCGGGGAGCAGTACTTC.

The V gene is TRBV3-1 (or the pseudogene TRBV3-2), the J gene TRBJ2-1; no reliable D call. CDR1 and CDR2 from the germline V gene are LGHDT and YNNKEL (reference sequence). CDR3 length equals 15 residues. Trimming took 2 bases from V and 0 from J, leaving 8 bases between them. CDR3 DNA sequence: TGTGCCAGCAGCCAAACCCTGAGCTCCTACAATGAGCAGTTCTTC. Translated, it gives CASSQTLSSYNEQFF.

J is TRBJ1-2 and V is TRBV9, with 10 bases matching TRBD1. V shed 3 bases and J 0 bases; nucleotides not matched to a gene: 14. The CDR3 has 19 residues. Germline CDR1 SGDLS, CDR2 YYNGEE. In nucleotides, the CDR3 is TGTGCCAGCAGCGGAAGGTGGACAGGGGGTTCTGCAGCTAACTATGGCTACACCTTC. As protein: CASSGRWTGGSAANYGYTF.